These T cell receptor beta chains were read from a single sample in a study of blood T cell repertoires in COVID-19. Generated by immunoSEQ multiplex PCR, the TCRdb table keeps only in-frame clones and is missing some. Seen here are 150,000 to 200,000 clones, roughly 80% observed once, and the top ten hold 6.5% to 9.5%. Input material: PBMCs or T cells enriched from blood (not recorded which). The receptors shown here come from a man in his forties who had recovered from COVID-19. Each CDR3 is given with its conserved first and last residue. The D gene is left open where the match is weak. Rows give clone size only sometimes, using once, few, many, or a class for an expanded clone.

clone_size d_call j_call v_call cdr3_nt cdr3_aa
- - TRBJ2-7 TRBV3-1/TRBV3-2 TGTGCCAGCAGCCCCCTTCGCGACTCCTACGAGCAGTACTTC CASSPLRDSYEQYF
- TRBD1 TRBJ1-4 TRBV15 TGTGCCACCAGCAGACGGACAGGGGATGAAAAACTGTTTTTT CATSRRTGDEKLFF
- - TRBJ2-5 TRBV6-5 TGTGCCAGCAGTTACTCTCGGGGGACCCAGTACTTC CASSYSRGTQYF
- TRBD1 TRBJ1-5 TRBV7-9 TGTGCCAGCAGCTTAAATGGGACAGGGGCGGGATGGGGCAATCAGCCCCAGCATTTT CASSLNGTGAGWGNQPQHF
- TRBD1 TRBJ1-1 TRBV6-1 TGTGCCAGCAGTGATGAAGGGGGCGCCTACACTGAAGCTTTCTTT CASSDEGGAYTEAFF
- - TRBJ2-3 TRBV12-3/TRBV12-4 TGTGCCACCGGGGACATCAACACAGATACGCAGTATTTT CATGDINTDTQYF
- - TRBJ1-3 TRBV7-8 TGTGCCAGCAGCTTATTCTCCTCTGGAAACACCATATATTTT CASSLFSSGNTIYF
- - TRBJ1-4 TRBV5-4 TGTGCCAGCAGCTTTCAGGGTCCGGGTGAAAAACTGTTTTTT CASSFQGPGEKLFF
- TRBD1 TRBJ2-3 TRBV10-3 TGTGCCGCCGGACAGGGGGCAATCACAGATACGCAGTATTTT CAAGQGAITDTQYF
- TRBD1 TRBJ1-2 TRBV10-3 TGTGCCATCAGTGAGTCGTTAGGGGGGGGACAGGGCGATGGCTACACCTTC CAISESLGGGQGDGYTF
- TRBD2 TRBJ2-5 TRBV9 TGTGCCAGCAGCGGGAAAAGCGGGGGGACACTGGAGACCCAGTACTTC CASSGKSGGTLETQYF
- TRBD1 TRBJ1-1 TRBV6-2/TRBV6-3 TGTGCCAGCAGTTACTCGACAGGGGGAACTGAAGCTTTCTTT CASSYSTGGTEAFF
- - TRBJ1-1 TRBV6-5 TGTGCCAGCAGTTACTCGGACTTCACTGAAGCTTTCTTT CASSYSDFTEAFF
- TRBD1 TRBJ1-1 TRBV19 TGTGCCAGTAGTGGTCTCCGCGACAGGGGGAGAGCTGAAGCTTTCTTT CASSGLRDRGRAEAFF
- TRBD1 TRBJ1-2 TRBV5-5 TGTGCCAGCAGTTACACCGGGACAGGGGGCGCGGAGGGCTACACCTTC CASSYTGTGGAEGYTF
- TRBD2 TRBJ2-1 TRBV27 TGTGCCAGCAGCTGGACGCTAGCGGGGGTTTACAATGAGCAGTTCTTC CASSWTLAGVYNEQFF
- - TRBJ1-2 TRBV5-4 TGTGCCAGCAGCTTGGTTCAGGAACCTAACTATGGCTACACCTTC CASSLVQEPNYGYTF
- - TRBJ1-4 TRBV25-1 TGTGCCAGCAGTGAGGGGGGAGCCCTGAATGAAAAACTGTTTTTT CASSEGGALNEKLFF
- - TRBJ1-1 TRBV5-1 TGCGCCAGCAGCGTAGGGAGTATGAACACTGAAGCTTTCTTT CASSVGSMNTEAFF
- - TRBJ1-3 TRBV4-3 TGCGCCAGCAGCCAAGATTCTACAGGGTTAGGGAACACCATATATTTT CASSQDSTGLGNTIYF
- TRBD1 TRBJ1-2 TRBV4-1 TGCGCCAGCTACTCTCACAGGGGACCCTATGGCTACACCTTC CASYSHRGPYGYTF
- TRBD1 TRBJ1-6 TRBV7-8 TGTGCCAGCAGCTTAGTAGAGGGGGCTAATTCACCCCTCCACTTT CASSLVEGANSPLHF
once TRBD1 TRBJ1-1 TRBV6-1 TGTGCCAGCAGTGAAGCGCCGGGACAGGGTTCAGCTTTCTTT CASSEAPGQGSAFF
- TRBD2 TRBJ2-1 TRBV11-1 TGTGCCAGCAGCTTAAAACTAGCGGTCTACAATGAGCAGTTCTTC CASSLKLAVYNEQFF
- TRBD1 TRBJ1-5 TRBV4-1 TGCGCCAGCAGCCATCCTACCGGCAGGGGGCTCAATCAGCCCCAGCATTTT CASSHPTGRGLNQPQHF
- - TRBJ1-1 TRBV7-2 TGTGCCAGCAGCTTAGAGCTGGGGGGCACTGAAGCTTTCTTT CASSLELGGTEAFF